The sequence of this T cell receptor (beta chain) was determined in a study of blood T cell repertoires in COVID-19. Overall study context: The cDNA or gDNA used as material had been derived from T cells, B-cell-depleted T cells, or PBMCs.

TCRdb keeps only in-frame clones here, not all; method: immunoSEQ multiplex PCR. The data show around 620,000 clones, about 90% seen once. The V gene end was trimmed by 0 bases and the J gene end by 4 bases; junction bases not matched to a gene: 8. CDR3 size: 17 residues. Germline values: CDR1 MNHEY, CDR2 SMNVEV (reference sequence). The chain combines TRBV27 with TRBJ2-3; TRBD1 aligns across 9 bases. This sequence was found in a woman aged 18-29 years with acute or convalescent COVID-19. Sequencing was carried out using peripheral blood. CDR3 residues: CASSLSGTGNRPDTQYF. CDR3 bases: TGTGCCAGCAGTTTATCCGGGACAGGGAATCGTCCAGATACGCAGTATTTT.